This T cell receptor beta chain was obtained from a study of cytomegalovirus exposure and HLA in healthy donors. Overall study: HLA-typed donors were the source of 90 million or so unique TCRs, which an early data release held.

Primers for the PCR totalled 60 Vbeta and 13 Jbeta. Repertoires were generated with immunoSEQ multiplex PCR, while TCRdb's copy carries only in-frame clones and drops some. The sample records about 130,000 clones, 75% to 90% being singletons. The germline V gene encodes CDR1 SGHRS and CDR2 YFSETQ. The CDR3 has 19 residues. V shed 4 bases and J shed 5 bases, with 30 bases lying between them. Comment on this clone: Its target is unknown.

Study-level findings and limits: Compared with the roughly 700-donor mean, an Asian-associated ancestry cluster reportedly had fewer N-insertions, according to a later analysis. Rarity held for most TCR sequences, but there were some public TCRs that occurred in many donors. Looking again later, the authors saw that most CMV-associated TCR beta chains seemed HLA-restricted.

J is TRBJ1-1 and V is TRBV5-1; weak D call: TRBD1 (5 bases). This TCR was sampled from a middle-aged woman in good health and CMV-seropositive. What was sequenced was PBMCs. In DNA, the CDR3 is TGCGCCAGCAGCCGTAGCACCGGGAGTCCGGGGGGGGTAGGTACTGAAGCTTTCTTT. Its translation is CASSRSTGSPGGVGTEAFF. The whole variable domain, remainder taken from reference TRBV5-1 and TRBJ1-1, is KAGVTQTPRYLIKTRGQQVTLSCSPISGHRSVSWYQQTPGQGLQFLFEYFSETQRNKGNFPGRFSGRQFSNSRSEMNVSTLELGDSALYLCASSRSTGSPGGVGTEAFFGQGTRLTVV.